The rows below give T cell receptor beta chains drawn from one sample of a study of T cell responses to AZD1222 COVID-19 vaccine. Clones were read by immunoSEQ multiplex PCR, and TCRdb kept only the in-frame ones, dropping some. This repertoire shows 120,000 or so clones, about 88% found once; its top ten account for around a quarter. The input for sequencing was peripheral blood, taken on day 0 of AZD1222 vaccination. These receptors were taken from an adult in good health. The CDR3 runs from the conserved cysteine through the conserved F or W. A D gene is named only where the DNA matches it firmly. Size is stated for part of the rows, as once, few or many counts, or as a class when the clone is expanded.

CDR3 length: 14
V gene: TRBV3-1/TRBV3-2
clone size: -
D gene: -
J gene: TRBJ1-2
CDR3 protein: CASSQGSGSGGYTF
CDR3 DNA: TGTGCCAGCAGCCAAGGATCCGGGTCGGGGGGCTACACCTTC

CDR3 length: 9
V gene: TRBV24-1
clone size: -
D gene: -
J gene: TRBJ1-1
CDR3 protein: CATKAEAFF
CDR3 DNA: TGTGCCACCAAAGCTGAAGCTTTCTTT

CDR3 length: 12
V gene: TRBV14
clone size: once
D gene: -
J gene: TRBJ2-7
CDR3 protein: CASSLQGYEQYF
CDR3 DNA: TGTGCCAGCAGCCTGCAGGGATACGAGCAGTACTTC

CDR3 length: 11
V gene: TRBV29-1
clone size: -
D gene: -
J gene: TRBJ2-5
CDR3 protein: CSVEDWETQYF
CDR3 DNA: TGCAGCGTTGAAGATTGGGAGACCCAGTACTTC

CDR3 length: 15
V gene: TRBV18
clone size: once
D gene: TRBD1
J gene: TRBJ1-1
CDR3 protein: CASSPNQGQGAEAFF
CDR3 DNA: TGTGCCAGCTCACCAAACCAGGGACAGGGGGCTGAAGCTTTCTTT

CDR3 length: 13
V gene: TRBV3-1/TRBV3-2
clone size: -
D gene: -
J gene: TRBJ2-7
CDR3 protein: CASSQVSRSEQYF
CDR3 DNA: TGTGCCAGCAGCCAAGTCTCCAGGAGCGAGCAGTACTTC

CDR3 length: 17
V gene: TRBV7-8
clone size: -
D gene: -
J gene: TRBJ1-6
CDR3 protein: CASSLAGGGGNNSPLHF
CDR3 DNA: TGTGCCAGCAGCTTAGCTGGGGGGGGCGGTAATAATTCACCCCTCCACTTT

CDR3 length: 14
V gene: TRBV3-1/TRBV3-2
clone size: -
D gene: -
J gene: TRBJ2-7
CDR3 protein: CASSQGGDLYEQYF
CDR3 DNA: TGTGCCAGCAGCCAAGGAGGGGACTTATACGAGCAGTACTTC

CDR3 length: 16
V gene: TRBV15
clone size: -
D gene: -
J gene: TRBJ2-7
CDR3 protein: CATSRASSGLEYEQYF
CDR3 DNA: TGTGCCACCAGCAGAGCCAGTTCAGGGTTAGAGTACGAGCAGTACTTC

CDR3 length: 13
V gene: TRBV6-2/TRBV6-3
clone size: -
D gene: -
J gene: TRBJ1-5
CDR3 protein: CASSPQAQGPQHF
CDR3 DNA: TGTGCCAGCAGTCCCCAGGCCCAGGGGCCCCAGCATTTT

CDR3 length: 16
V gene: TRBV5-1
clone size: -
D gene: -
J gene: TRBJ1-5
CDR3 protein: CASSPGAGDSNQPQHF
CDR3 DNA: TGCGCCAGCAGCCCAGGAGCAGGGGATAGCAATCAGCCCCAGCATTTT

CDR3 length: 17
V gene: TRBV2
clone size: -
D gene: -
J gene: TRBJ1-5
CDR3 protein: CASSEALIGGANQPQHF
CDR3 DNA: TGTGCCAGCAGTGAAGCGCTTATAGGGGGGGCCAATCAGCCCCAGCATTTT

CDR3 length: 14
V gene: TRBV4-2
clone size: -
D gene: -
J gene: TRBJ1-1
CDR3 protein: CASSQGSPNTEAFF
CDR3 DNA: TGTGCCAGCAGCCAAGGCTCCCCAAACACTGAAGCTTTCTTT

CDR3 length: 15
V gene: TRBV5-1
clone size: -
D gene: TRBD2
J gene: TRBJ2-2
CDR3 protein: CASSLSGGDTGELFF
CDR3 DNA: TGCGCCAGCAGCTTGTCTGGGGGGGACACCGGGGAGCTGTTTTTT

CDR3 length: 16
V gene: TRBV7-2
clone size: -
D gene: TRBD2
J gene: TRBJ2-1
CDR3 protein: CASSPTRAGVSGEQFF
CDR3 DNA: TGTGCCAGCAGCCCCACTAGGGCGGGAGTGTCCGGTGAGCAGTTCTTC

CDR3 length: 14
V gene: TRBV15
clone size: -
D gene: -
J gene: TRBJ2-3
CDR3 protein: CATSSRQETDTQYF
CDR3 DNA: TGTGCCACCAGCAGTAGACAGGAGACAGATACGCAGTATTTT

CDR3 length: 18
V gene: TRBV6-1
clone size: -
D gene: -
J gene: TRBJ2-7
CDR3 protein: CASSEAAPRERFSYEQYF
CDR3 DNA: TGTGCCAGCAGTGAAGCGGCCCCCCGAGAGAGGTTCTCCTACGAGCAGTACTTC

CDR3 length: 15
V gene: TRBV5-1
clone size: -
D gene: -
J gene: TRBJ2-1
CDR3 protein: CASREGLSPNNEQFF
CDR3 DNA: TGCGCCAGCAGGGAGGGACTCAGCCCTAACAATGAGCAGTTCTTC

CDR3 length: 11
V gene: TRBV5-3
clone size: -
D gene: -
J gene: TRBJ2-5
CDR3 protein: CASAAVKTQYF
CDR3 DNA: TGTGCCAGCGCGGCCGTGAAGACCCAGTACTTC

CDR3 length: 13
V gene: TRBV6-5
clone size: -
D gene: -
J gene: TRBJ2-5
CDR3 protein: CASSYSRQETQYF
CDR3 DNA: TGTGCCAGCAGTTACTCGCGGCAAGAGACCCAGTACTTC

CDR3 length: 14
V gene: TRBV6-6
clone size: -
D gene: TRBD1
J gene: TRBJ1-3
CDR3 protein: CASSFPGQGNTIYF
CDR3 DNA: TGTGCCAGCAGTTTCCCGGGACAGGGAAACACCATATATTTT

CDR3 length: 15
V gene: TRBV3-1/TRBV3-2
clone size: once
D gene: -
J gene: TRBJ2-1
CDR3 protein: CASSPPGRSYNEQFF
CDR3 DNA: TGTGCCAGCAGCCCGCCAGGGCGGTCCTACAATGAGCAGTTCTTC

CDR3 length: 15
V gene: TRBV5-1
clone size: -
D gene: TRBD2
J gene: TRBJ2-5
CDR3 protein: CASSSLAGGQETQYF
CDR3 DNA: TGCGCCAGCAGCTCACTAGCGGGGGGGCAGGAGACCCAGTACTTC

CDR3 length: 16
V gene: TRBV6-6
clone size: once
D gene: TRBD2
J gene: TRBJ2-7
CDR3 protein: CASSSTATSGRGEQYF
CDR3 DNA: TGTGCCAGCAGTTCTACGGCTACTAGCGGGAGAGGTGAGCAGTACTTC

CDR3 length: 15
V gene: TRBV7-9
clone size: -
D gene: -
J gene: TRBJ1-2
CDR3 protein: CASSLIPTTTGGYTF
CDR3 DNA: TGTGCCAGCAGCTTAATTCCGACAACGACGGGGGGCTACACCTTC

CDR3 length: 15
V gene: TRBV7-3
clone size: -
D gene: -
J gene: TRBJ1-2
CDR3 protein: CASSLAPGTSYGYTF
CDR3 DNA: TGTGCCAGCAGCCTGGCCCCCGGGACAAGCTATGGCTACACCTTC

CDR3 length: 15
V gene: TRBV3-1/TRBV3-2
clone size: -
D gene: TRBD1
J gene: TRBJ1-6
CDR3 protein: CASSQGGQGRAPLHF
CDR3 DNA: TGTGCCAGCAGCCAAGGCGGACAGGGCCGGGCACCCCTCCACTTT

CDR3 length: 14
V gene: TRBV5-1
clone size: -
D gene: -
J gene: TRBJ1-5
CDR3 protein: CASSLGQPNQPQHF
CDR3 DNA: TGCGCCAGCAGCCTTGGACAGCCCAATCAGCCCCAGCATTTT

CDR3 length: 16
V gene: TRBV5-6
clone size: -
D gene: TRBD1
J gene: TRBJ1-6
CDR3 protein: CASSLGGDRGGRPLHF
CDR3 DNA: TGTGCCAGCAGCTTGGGGGGAGACAGGGGCGGGCGACCCCTCCACTTT

CDR3 length: 14
V gene: TRBV11-1
clone size: -
D gene: -
J gene: TRBJ2-3
CDR3 protein: CASSLASNTDTQYF
CDR3 DNA: TGTGCCAGCAGCTTAGCCAGCAATACAGATACGCAGTATTTT

CDR3 length: 15
V gene: TRBV7-8
clone size: once
D gene: -
J gene: TRBJ1-1
CDR3 protein: CASSLAQGRFAGAFF
CDR3 DNA: TGTGCCAGCAGCTTAGCGCAGGGCCGGTTCGCGGGAGCTTTCTTT

CDR3 length: 16
V gene: TRBV27
clone size: -
D gene: -
J gene: TRBJ2-2
CDR3 protein: CASSSSPPGNTGELFF
CDR3 DNA: TGTGCCAGCAGCTCCTCCCCCCCAGGGAACACCGGGGAGCTGTTTTTT

CDR3 length: 14
V gene: TRBV5-4
clone size: -
D gene: -
J gene: TRBJ2-2
CDR3 protein: CASSWRGDTGELFF
CDR3 DNA: TGTGCCAGCAGCTGGCGGGGTGACACCGGGGAGCTGTTTTTT

CDR3 length: 14
V gene: TRBV12-5
clone size: -
D gene: -
J gene: TRBJ2-7
CDR3 protein: CASGGEGGTYEQYF
CDR3 DNA: TGTGCTAGTGGTGGGGAGGGGGGCACCTACGAGCAGTACTTC

CDR3 length: 14
V gene: TRBV5-1
clone size: -
D gene: -
J gene: TRBJ2-1
CDR3 protein: CASSLVPGNNEQFF
CDR3 DNA: TGCGCCAGCAGCTTGGTGCCGGGTAACAATGAGCAGTTCTTC

CDR3 length: 15
V gene: TRBV2
clone size: -
D gene: -
J gene: TRBJ1-6
CDR3 protein: CASSEEAGRNSPLHF
CDR3 DNA: TGTGCCAGCAGTGAAGAGGCAGGCCGTAATTCACCCCTCCACTTT

CDR3 length: 17
V gene: TRBV9
clone size: -
D gene: -
J gene: TRBJ1-4
CDR3 protein: CASSVGSGTTRGEKLFF
CDR3 DNA: TGTGCCAGCAGCGTAGGGTCTGGGACGACGAGAGGAGAAAAACTGTTTTTT

CDR3 length: 12
V gene: TRBV3-1/TRBV3-2
clone size: -
D gene: -
J gene: TRBJ1-4
CDR3 protein: CASSQNSEKLFF
CDR3 DNA: TGTGCCAGCAGCCAAAATAGTGAAAAACTGTTTTTT

CDR3 length: 15
V gene: TRBV4-2
clone size: -
D gene: -
J gene: TRBJ1-5
CDR3 protein: CASSQEGVGNQPQHF
CDR3 DNA: TGTGCCAGCAGCCAAGAGGGGGTTGGCAATCAGCCCCAGCATTTT

CDR3 length: 19
V gene: TRBV14
clone size: -
D gene: TRBD2
J gene: TRBJ2-5
CDR3 protein: CASSRGPSGGRPSSQTQYF
CDR3 DNA: TGTGCCAGCAGCCGGGGGCCTAGCGGGGGGCGCCCATCTTCCCAGACCCAGTACTTC

CDR3 length: 13
V gene: TRBV5-6
clone size: -
D gene: -
J gene: TRBJ1-2
CDR3 protein: CASSLVDSYGYTF
CDR3 DNA: TGTGCCAGCAGCTTGGTGGACAGCTATGGCTACACCTTC

CDR3 length: 14
V gene: TRBV18
clone size: -
D gene: -
J gene: TRBJ1-2
CDR3 protein: CASSPSTDSYGYTF
CDR3 DNA: TGTGCCAGCTCACCAAGCACAGACAGCTATGGCTACACCTTC

CDR3 length: 15
V gene: TRBV30
clone size: -
D gene: TRBD2
J gene: TRBJ2-7
CDR3 protein: CAWSVDGSGSYEQYF
CDR3 DNA: TGTGCCTGGAGCGTTGATGGTAGCGGGAGTTACGAGCAGTACTTC